A single sample is the source of the 21 T cell receptor beta chains below, sequenced in a study of CD8+ T cells in alopecia areata. The treatment is: oral pan-JAK inhibitor, 5-10 mg twice daily. Following extraction, RNA underwent reverse transcription to cDNA, which served as the sequencing template. Using immunoSEQ multiplex PCR, the repertoire was profiled, and TCRdb retains in-frame clones only, with some absent. This sample has roughly 180,000 clones, with 45% to 65% found just once. Sequencing was performed on CD4+ T cells sorted from blood, taken at week 4, from a patient treated with tofacitinib. Receptors were obtained from a human donor with alopecia areata.

This chain connects TRBV30 to TRBJ2-7; weak D call: TRBD1 (5 bases). The CDR3 loop spans 16 amino acids. The germline V gene has CDR1 GTSNPN and CDR2 SVGIG (reference sequence). Trimming removed 7 bases from V and 0 bases from J, with 22 bases in between. The chain's CDR3 is CASSMAGQSASYEQYF. In DNA, the CDR3 is TGTGCCTCGAGCATGGCAGGGCAGTCGGCCTCCTACGAGCAGTACTTC.

V is TRBV6-1 and J is TRBJ2-7; D not certain. The germline gives CDR1 MNHNS, CDR2 SASEGT. This CDR3 contains 10 residues. The V end was cut by 9 bases, the J end by 6 bases, with 9 bases between. For the CDR3, the DNA is TGTGCCAGTTCTCACGGCGAGCAGTACTTC. Translated: CASSHGEQYF.

CDR3 DNA sequence: TGTGCCAGCAGCCTCCAGTCGGGCGCGGGATACGAGCAGTACTTC. It encodes CASSLQSGAGYEQYF. V usage is TRBV7-6 and J usage is TRBJ2-7; TRBD2 might be the D (6 bases). This CDR3 spans 15 amino acids. The V end was cut by 5 bases, the J end by 4 bases, with 18 bases between. Looked up from germline, CDR1 is SGHVS and CDR2 is FNYEAQ.

This clone was counted a few times. The rearrangement joins TRBV19 to TRBJ2-5, with D perhaps matching TRBD1 (6 bases). V gave up 8 bases and J gave up 5 bases, with 15 bases separating them. The CDR3 is 13 amino acids. In germline, CDR1 is LNHDA, CDR2 SQIVND (reference sequence). DNA for the CDR3: TGTGCCAGTGGCTCCCAGGGGCAGGAGACCCAGTACTTC. This sequence encodes CASGSQGQETQYF.

The rearrangement uses TRBV11-2 and TRBJ1-1; maybe TRBD1 (6 bases). This CDR3 comprises 13 residues. With 5 bases removed from V and 11 bases from J, the gap between germline ends came to 18 bases. CDR1 and CDR2 from the germline V gene are SGHAT and FQNNGV. The CDR3 is CASSARRGGWAFF. The DNA of the CDR3 is TGTGCCAGCAGCGCGCGCAGGGGAGGGTGGGCTTTCTTT.

The rearrangement uses TRBV2 and TRBJ2-5; D is undetermined. Trimming cost V 1 base and J 8 bases, with 11 bases left between them. The CDR3 length is 13 residues. The germline CDR1 and CDR2 sequences are SNHLY and FYNNEI. DNA for the CDR3: TGTGCCAGCAGTGAAGTGTCACCCATAACCCAGTACTTC. It yields the protein CASSEVSPITQYF.

The V gene is TRBV30, the J gene TRBJ1-1; D remains unclear. There are 16 residues in the CDR3. Germline CDR1 reads GTSNPN; CDR2 reads SVGIG (reference sequence). Trimming took 7 bases from V and 5 from J, leaving 26 bases between them. DNA of the CDR3: TGTGCCTTCGGACCTGGGCGAATCGTCAGGTGGACTGAAGCTTTCTTT. Its translation is CAFGPGRIVRWTEAFF.

This rearrangement joins TRBV4-2 to TRBJ2-7; D gene ambiguous. Germline assignment: CDR1 LGHNA and CDR2 YNFKEQ. V lost 0 bases and J lost 8, with 8 bases in between. The CDR3 spans 12 residues. The DNA for the CDR3 is TGTGCCAGCAGCCAAGACCTCGAGCAGCAGTACTTC. Its protein product is CASSQDLEQQYF.

The chain is built from TRBV27 and TRBJ2-1, with 7 bases fitting TRBD2. The junction had 12 bases not matched to a gene; V was cut back by 6 bases and J by 4 bases. This CDR3 comprises 16 residues. Germline-derived CDR1 and CDR2 are MNHEY and SMNVEV (reference sequence). CDR3 in DNA: TGTGCCAGCAGCTCAATGGGAGGGAGAGGGTACAATGAGCAGTTCTTC. It yields the protein CASSSMGGRGYNEQFF.

The V and J genes are TRBV28 and TRBJ1-5; D is uncertain. The CDR3 is made up of 14 amino acids. Germline V lookup: CDR1 MDHEN, CDR2 SYDVKM. Between the trimmed V and J ends, which lost 2 bases and 1 base, there was a span of 6 bases. The CDR3 bases are TGTGCCAGCAGTTTACTGGGAAGCAATCAGCCCCAGCATTTT. Protein: CASSLLGSNQPQHF.

V is TRBV6-1 and J is TRBJ2-2; 11 bases line up with TRBD1. This CDR3 is built from 15 residues. V lost 9 bases and J lost 6; bases outside the gene matches: 9. Germline V CDR1 and CDR2: MNHNS, SASEGT. DNA for the CDR3: TGTGCCAGTTCCGGGACAGGGGGTGTAGCCGGGGAGCTGTTTTTT. It is translated as CASSGTGGVAGELFF.

This clone appeared once. This rearrangement joins TRBV18 to TRBJ1-2; TRBD1 aligns across 7 bases. Germline values: CDR1 KGHSH, CDR2 LQKENI. J lost 3 bases, V lost 3 bases, and 7 bases had no gene match. This CDR3 is 15 amino acids long. The CDR3 nucleotides read TGTGCCAGCTCACCTACGGGACAGAGGTACTATGGCTACACCTTC. Amino acid sequence: CASSPTGQRYYGYTF.

The rearrangement links TRBV30 to TRBJ2-5, with D possibly being TRBD1 (6 bases). Germline CDR1 reads GTSNPN; CDR2 reads SVGIG (reference sequence). The CDR3 is 14 residues long. V was trimmed by 0 bases and J by 4 bases, leaving 12 bases between them. The DNA of the CDR3 is TGTGCCTGGAGTGTAAACTTCAGGGGAGAGACCCAGTACTTC. Its protein product is CAWSVNFRGETQYF.

CDR3 bases: TGTGCCAGCACCTCCCCGGGAGAGACCCAGTACTTC. Translation: CASTSPGETQYF. The V and J genes are TRBV9 and TRBJ2-5, with D unclear. Trimming removed 6 bases from V and 4 bases from J, with 10 bases in between. Germline V gene lookup returns CDR1 SGDLS and CDR2 YYNGEE. The CDR3 is 12 amino acids.

J is TRBJ1-5 and V is TRBV2; 8 nucleotides line up with TRBD1. Unmatched junction bases numbered 8, after V lost 5 bases and J lost 5 bases. This CDR3 has 15 amino acids. Germline assignment: CDR1 SNHLY and CDR2 FYNNEI. CDR3 amino acids: CASSLGQGAYQPQHF. DNA of the CDR3: TGTGCCAGCAGTCTCGGACAGGGCGCCTATCAGCCCCAGCATTTT.

The chain couples TRBV27 to TRBJ2-3; TRBD1 matches at 7 bases. V was clipped by 6 bases and J by 6 bases; unmatched bases: 6. The CDR3 runs 13 residues. In germline, CDR1 is MNHEY, CDR2 SMNVEV (reference sequence). The CDR3 sequence is CASRNDRADTQYF. The DNA for the CDR3 is TGTGCCAGCAGAAATGACAGGGCCGATACGCAGTATTTT.

The sample holds a few counts of this clone. The chain uses TRBV10-3 and TRBJ2-3; TRBD2 aligns across 10 bases. Germline CDR1 is ENHRY and CDR2 is SYGVKD. After removal of 4 bases from V and 2 bases from J, the junction contained 3 bases not matched to a gene. This CDR3 contains 15 residues. This CDR3 is CAISGGTSDTDTQYF. CDR3 sequence (DNA): TGTGCCATCAGTGGCGGGACTAGCGACACAGATACGCAGTATTTT.

This chain uses TRBV4-2 with TRBJ1-2; D is ambiguous. The CDR3 contains 13 residues. Trimming removed 1 base from V and 5 bases from J, with 8 bases in between. The V gene's germline CDR1 is LGHNA and CDR2 YNFKEQ. The CDR3 DNA is TGTGCCAGCAGCCAAGCTCTCACTTATGGCTACACCTTC. Translating it yields CASSQALTYGYTF.

This sequence joins TRBV30 and TRBJ2-5, with no clear D. The CDR3 sequence is 13 residues long. Germline V gene sequence: CDR1 GTSNPN, CDR2 SVGIG (reference sequence). V lost 5 bases and J lost 0, with 10 bases in between. The CDR3, as DNA: TGTGCCTGGCTTGACTCGTACCAAGAGACCCAGTACTTC. Translation: CAWLDSYQETQYF.

V and J are TRBV11-2 and TRBJ1-2; D might be TRBD1 (5 bases). V dropped 6 bases and J dropped 5 bases, with 19 bases sitting between them. This CDR3 region has 15 residues. Germline loops: CDR1 SGHAT, CDR2 FQNNGV. CDR3 DNA: TGTGCCAGCAGGCCTACCGGGACTGTAAAATATGGCTACACCTTC. Its translation: CASRPTGTVKYGYTF. Together with reference TRBV11-2 and TRBJ1-2, the CDR3 gives the full variable domain: EAGVAQSPRYKIIEKRQSVAFWCNPISGHATLYWYQQILGQGPKLLIQFQNNGVVDDSQLPKDRFSAERLKGVDSTLKIQPAKLEDSAVYLCASRPTGTVKYGYTFGSGTRLTVV.

CDR3 bases: TGTGCCTGGAGTAGCGGGGGGGCTCGCGAGCAGTACTTC. This encodes CAWSSGGAREQYF. V usage is TRBV30 and J usage is TRBJ2-7; 10 nucleotides agree with TRBD2. This CDR3 contains 13 residues. Germline values: CDR1 GTSNPN, CDR2 SVGIG (reference sequence). The V segment lost 2 bases and the J segment 6 bases; nucleotides outside the gene matches: 4. Combining the CDR3 with reference TRBV30 and TRBJ2-7 gives the whole variable domain SQTIHQWPATLVQPVGSPLSLECTVEGTSNPNLYWYRQAAGRGLQLLFYSVGIGQISSEVPQNLSASRPQDRQFILSSKKLLLSDSGFYLCAWSSGGAREQYFGPGTRLTVT.